Listed below are T cell receptor beta chains from one sample, sequenced in a study of blood T cell repertoires in COVID-19. Only in-frame clones appear in the TCRdb table, and some are missing; sequencing was by immunoSEQ multiplex PCR. Here the sample spans some 78,000 clones, around 83% being singletons. Sample: peripheral blood. Source of these receptors: a middle-aged man with acute or convalescent COVID-19. Each CDR3 is given with its conserved first and last residue. The order of the fields is CDR3 protein, CDR3 DNA, V gene, D gene, J gene, clone size. D genes are given only for firm matches. Rows may omit the clone size; those that give it use once, few, many or a size class.

CASSIPQGWGEQFF	TGTGCCAGTAGTATCCCCCAGGGGTGGGGTGAGCAGTTCTTC	TRBV19	NA	TRBJ2-1	NA
CASSPKTGRYTF	TGTGCCAGCAGCCCCAAAACGGGTAGGTACACCTTC	TRBV7-3	NA	TRBJ1-2	NA
CASSSGNEQFF	TGTGCCAGCAGTTCGGGTAATGAGCAGTTCTTC	TRBV6-2/TRBV6-3	NA	TRBJ2-1	once
CASSEAGGYNSPLHF	TGTGCCAGCAGTGAAGCGGGGGGTTATAATTCACCCCTCCACTTT	TRBV2	NA	TRBJ1-6	NA
CATAGLSSYNSPLHF	TGTGCCACCGCAGGATTGAGCTCCTATAATTCACCCCTCCACTTT	TRBV10-3	NA	TRBJ1-6	NA
CASSETGISYEQYF	TGTGCCAGCAGTGAGACAGGGATTTCCTACGAGCAGTACTTC	TRBV6-1	TRBD1	TRBJ2-7	NA
CASSLKRQGDYGYTF	TGTGCCAGCAGCTTGAAGAGACAGGGCGACTATGGCTACACCTTC	TRBV5-6	TRBD1	TRBJ1-2	NA
CASSIDRGSSYEQYF	TGTGCCAGTAGTATAGATCGGGGGAGCTCCTACGAGCAGTACTTC	TRBV19	NA	TRBJ2-7	NA
CASSWDRGIGTEAFF	TGTGCCAGCAGTTGGGACAGGGGAATAGGCACTGAAGCTTTCTTT	TRBV6-5	TRBD1	TRBJ1-1	NA
CASRRGTDPVGEQFF	TGTGCCAGCAGGAGGGGGACGGATCCCGTTGGTGAGCAGTTCTTC	TRBV6-5	NA	TRBJ2-1	NA
CASSNSAAGGTGELFF	TGTGCCAGCAGTAACTCAGCCGCAGGGGGGACCGGGGAGCTGTTTTTT	TRBV6-5	NA	TRBJ2-2	NA
CASSARDRGYTEAFF	TGTGCCAGCAGCGCACGGGACAGGGGTTACACTGAAGCTTTCTTT	TRBV3-1/TRBV3-2	TRBD1	TRBJ1-1	NA
CASSRPGGKNEQFF	TGTGCCAGCAGTCGGCCAGGGGGCAAGAATGAGCAGTTCTTC	TRBV28	TRBD1	TRBJ2-1	NA
CARETSGSFEQYF	TGTGCCAGAGAAACTAGCGGGAGCTTCGAGCAGTACTTC	TRBV19	TRBD2	TRBJ2-7	NA
CASSPGLAGEQYF	TGTGCCAGCAGCCCGGGACTAGCGGGAGAGCAGTACTTC	TRBV7-9	TRBD2	TRBJ2-7	NA
CASSPRGVTEAFF	TGTGCCAGCAGCCCCCGGGGTGTCACTGAAGCTTTCTTT	TRBV11-3	NA	TRBJ1-1	NA
CASSPAGVVTGELFF	TGTGCCAGCAGCCCCGCGGGGGTGGTGACCGGGGAGCTGTTTTTT	TRBV7-2	TRBD2	TRBJ2-2	NA
CASSETAGGSYEQYF	TGTGCCAGCAGTGAAACGGCAGGGGGCTCTTACGAGCAGTACTTC	TRBV2	TRBD1	TRBJ2-7	NA
CASSEAIPSNYGYTF	TGTGCCAGCAGTGAAGCGATACCGAGTAACTATGGCTACACCTTC	TRBV6-1	NA	TRBJ1-2	NA
CASSNRDSPLYEQYF	TGTGCCAGCAGCAACAGGGATTCCCCCCTCTACGAGCAGTACTTC	TRBV7-9	NA	TRBJ2-7	NA
CASSPPGQGVRSPLHF	TGTGCCAGCTCACCACCGGGCCAGGGGGTAAGATCACCCCTCCACTTT	TRBV18	TRBD1	TRBJ1-6	NA
CASSETPGLKYQETQYF	TGTGCCAGCAGCGAAACTCCGGGACTTAAGTACCAAGAGACCCAGTACTTC	TRBV2	NA	TRBJ2-5	NA
CASSLRVKQPQHF	TGTGCCAGCAGTTTAAGAGTAAAGCAGCCCCAGCATTTT	TRBV12-3/TRBV12-4	NA	TRBJ1-5	NA
CASSRQGVGNSPLHF	TGTGCCAGCAGTCGACAGGGGGTTGGCAATTCACCCCTCCACTTT	TRBV6-6	TRBD1	TRBJ1-6	NA
CASSQGDRVREQYF	TGTGCCAGCAGCCAAGGGGACAGGGTTCGCGAGCAGTACTTC	TRBV3-1/TRBV3-2	TRBD1	TRBJ2-7	few
CASSFYTGELFF	TGTGCCAGCAGTTTCTACACCGGGGAGCTGTTTTTT	TRBV12-3/TRBV12-4	NA	TRBJ2-2	NA
CASREWSEQFF	TGTGCCAGCAGAGAGTGGTCTGAGCAGTTCTTC	TRBV7-9	NA	TRBJ2-1	NA
CASSYSKGFEAFF	TGTGCCAGCAGTTACTCAAAGGGGTTTGAAGCTTTCTTT	TRBV6-5	NA	TRBJ1-1	NA
CASSLALGGTGVGGYTF	TGTGCCAGCAGCTTAGCGCTTGGCGGGACGGGGGTCGGAGGCTACACCTTC	TRBV7-8	NA	TRBJ1-2	NA
CASSYSLSGATGELFF	TGTGCCAGCAGTTACTCGTTGTCCGGAGCAACCGGGGAGCTGTTTTTT	TRBV6-5	NA	TRBJ2-2	NA
CASSSRGYEQYF	TGTGCCAGCAGTTCTAGGGGTTACGAGCAGTACTTC	TRBV6-5	NA	TRBJ2-7	NA
CASSVATGQGGAGELFF	TGTGCCAGCAGCGTAGCTACGGGGCAGGGGGGAGCCGGGGAGCTGTTTTTT	TRBV9	NA	TRBJ2-2	once
CASSLVRGSGRTSYEQYF	TGTGCCAGCAGCTTAGTAAGGGGTAGCGGCCGTACCTCCTACGAGCAGTACTTC	TRBV7-2	NA	TRBJ2-7	NA
CASRRGPGNTIYF	TGTGCCAGCAGGAGGGGGCCTGGAAACACCATATATTTT	TRBV2	TRBD1	TRBJ1-3	NA
CAALPPGGGAYGYTF	TGTGCCGCACTCCCCCCGGGAGGGGGCGCTTATGGCTACACCTTC	TRBV6-1	TRBD1	TRBJ1-2	NA
CASSFLEYEQYF	TGTGCCAGCAGTTTTTTAGAATACGAGCAGTACTTC	TRBV12-3/TRBV12-4	NA	TRBJ2-7	NA
CASSRQLYRPAFF	TGTGCCAGCAGCCGCCAACTCTACCGCCCAGCTTTCTTT	TRBV3-1/TRBV3-2	NA	TRBJ1-1	NA
CASRNRGNYGYTF	TGTGCCAGTAGAAACAGGGGAAACTATGGCTACACCTTC	TRBV28	TRBD1	TRBJ1-2	NA
CASSLETSGRGEQFF	TGCGCCAGCAGCTTGGAGACTAGCGGGAGGGGTGAGCAGTTCTTC	TRBV5-1	TRBD2	TRBJ2-1	few
CASSQFYAGDGEKLFF	TGCGCCAGCAGCCAATTCTACGCGGGGGACGGTGAAAAACTGTTTTTT	TRBV5-1	NA	TRBJ1-4	NA
CASSLYPTDTGELFF	TGTGCCAGCAGCTTATACCCTACCGACACCGGGGAGCTGTTTTTT	TRBV11-3	NA	TRBJ2-2	NA
CASTGGNSPLHF	TGTGCCAGCACAGGAGGTAATTCACCCCTCCACTTT	TRBV27	NA	TRBJ1-6	NA
CASRSRDRANYGYTF	TGTGCCAGCAGATCCCGGGACAGAGCTAACTATGGCTACACCTTC	TRBV6-5	TRBD1	TRBJ1-2	NA
CASRPGNSPLHF	TGTGCCAGCAGACCAGGGAATTCACCCCTCCACTTT	TRBV27	NA	TRBJ1-6	NA
CASSSIEGQPTGAFF	TGTGCCAGCAGCTCCATTGAGGGACAGCCGACTGGAGCTTTCTTT	TRBV11-2	TRBD1	TRBJ1-1	NA